Below, 12 T cell receptor beta chains from the same sample are listed, as sequenced in a study of blood T cell repertoires in COVID-19. Measured with immunoSEQ multiplex PCR; TCRdb has only the in-frame clones, and not every one. The sample includes around 78,000 clones, roughly 89% of them seen just once. Sequencing was done on a sample of PBMCs or T cells enriched from blood (not recorded which). These receptors originate from a woman between 45 and 60 years old with acute COVID-19.

The V and J genes are TRBV19 and TRBJ2-3; 7 nucleotides line up with TRBD1. Germline V CDR1 and CDR2: LNHDA, SQIVND (reference sequence). The J segment lost 3 bases and the V segment lost 5 bases, leaving 8 bases of the junction unmatched. CDR3 length: 15 amino acids. The DNA of the CDR3 is TGTGCCAGTAGTCTAAACCCAGGGGGAACAGATACGCAGTATTTT. This gives the protein CASSLNPGGTDTQYF.

V is TRBV23-1 and J is TRBJ2-2, with D possibly being TRBD1 (5 bases). TRBV23-1 is treated as an ORF (open reading frame) with a function not yet certain. This CDR3 is built from 18 residues. Trimming took off 0 bases at V and 1 base at J, with 15 bases between the two ends. CDR3 nucleotides: TGCGCCAGCAGTCAATCCGCCTTAGGTACAGGGAACACCGGGGAGCTGTTTTTT. Its translation is CASSQSALGTGNTGELFF.

There are a few counts of this clone. The chain joins TRBV6-5 to TRBJ2-7; D is possibly TRBD1 (6 bases). The length of the CDR3 is 16 residues. V gave up 0 bases and J gave up 4 bases, with 16 bases separating them. Germline V CDR1 and CDR2: MNHEY, SVGAGI. The DNA for the CDR3 is TGTGCCAGCAGTTACTCGTCCCCCCACAGGGTGTACGAGCAGTACTTC. Translated: CASSYSSPHRVYEQYF.

The rearrangement links TRBV18 to TRBJ1-1; TRBD1 matches at 10 bases. The junction had 10 bases not matched to a gene; V was cut back by 2 bases and J by 4 bases. There are 17 residues in the CDR3. Germline V gives CDR1 KGHSH, CDR2 LQKENI. In DNA form, the CDR3 reads TGTGCCAGCTCACCATTCCGCCTGGGACAGGGGTCCACTGAAGCTTTCTTT. Residues: CASSPFRLGQGSTEAFF.

The CDR3 DNA reads TGTGCCAGCAGCAAAGCGCTGACAGGGGTCCGGGGAGCTTTCTTT. This translates into CASSKALTGVRGAFF. The rearrangement joins TRBV21-1 to TRBJ1-1; the D call TRBD1 from the table was never checked on the DNA. TRBV21-1 is an annotated pseudogene. CDR3 length: 15 amino acids.

This chain connects TRBV9 to TRBJ2-1, with 10 bases that match TRBD2. J was trimmed by 11 bases and V by 3 bases; bases with no gene match: 17. CDR1 and CDR2 (germline): SGDLS, YYNGEE. The CDR3 length is 17 residues. CDR3 sequence: CASSEWGLAQYSMKQFF. The DNA of the CDR3 is TGTGCCAGCAGCGAGTGGGGACTAGCGCAGTACTCAATGAAGCAGTTCTTC. Full variable domain (rest looked up from reference TRBV9 and TRBJ2-1): DSGVTQTPKHLITATGQRVTLRCSPRSGDLSVYWYQQSLDQGLQFLIQYYNGEERAKGNILERFSAQQFPDLHSELNLSSLELGDSALYFCASSEWGLAQYSMKQFFGPGTRLTVL.

The gene calls are TRBV6-2 or TRBV6-3 and TRBJ2-2; TRBD2 might be the D (5 bases). Trimming took 5 bases from V and 0 from J, leaving 10 bases between them. CDR3 length: 15 amino acids. Germline V gene sequence: CDR1 MNHEY, CDR2 SVGEGT. CDR3 residues: CASSQLDSNTGELFF. The CDR3 DNA is TGTGCCAGCAGTCAACTAGACTCGAACACCGGGGAGCTGTTTTTT.

The chain employs TRBV4-3 and TRBJ2-6, with 7 bases aligning to TRBD1. CDR3 size: 17 residues. Losses at the gene ends were 2 bases for V and 2 bases for J; bases not matched to a gene: 6. CDR1 and CDR2 (germline): LGHNA, YSLEER. CDR3 region: CASSQSPTGTGANVLTF. The CDR3 region has the DNA TGCGCCAGCAGCCAAAGCCCGACAGGGACTGGGGCCAACGTCCTGACTTTC.

The V call is TRBV5-1, the J call TRBJ1-1; D unclear. Trimming pared 3 bases from V and 4 bases from J, leaving 13 bases between. CDR1 and CDR2 (germline): SGHRS, YFSETQ. The CDR3 sequence is 14 residues long. CDR3 region: CASSSYGEGTEAFF. In nucleotides, the CDR3 is TGCGCCAGCAGCTCATACGGGGAGGGCACTGAAGCTTTCTTT.

This clone appeared a few times. J is TRBJ1-2 and V is TRBV30, with D possibly matching TRBD1 (6 bases). This CDR3 is 13 amino acids long. Trimming shortened V by 5 bases and J by 4 bases, and 14 bases separated the two germline ends. Germline loops: CDR1 GTSNPN, CDR2 SVGIG (reference sequence). The CDR3 region has the DNA TGTGCCTGGGGGAATAGGGGGTCCTATGGCTACACCTTC. Amino acid sequence: CAWGNRGSYGYTF.

The rearrangement links TRBV6-2 or TRBV6-3 to TRBJ2-1; TRBD2 agrees at 7 bases. Germline-derived CDR1 and CDR2 are MNHEY and SVGEGT. This CDR3 comprises 19 residues. The V segment lost 2 bases and the J segment 0 bases; nucleotides outside the gene matches: 13. The CDR3: CASSYRASGPLGSYNEQFF. CDR3 in DNA: TGTGCCAGCAGTTACAGAGCTAGCGGCCCCCTGGGCTCCTACAATGAGCAGTTCTTC.

Here the CDR3 DNA reads TGTGCCAGCAGCTTACTTATCCAGGACACTGAAGCTTTCTTT. Residues: CASSLLIQDTEAFF. The rearrangement joins TRBV7-2 to TRBJ1-1; D is unclear. Looked up from germline, CDR1 is SGHTA and CDR2 is FQGNSA. V lost 2 bases and J lost 3, with 10 bases in between. There are 14 residues in the CDR3. The complete variable domain, with remaining parts taken from reference TRBV7-2 and TRBJ1-1, reads GAGVSQSPSNKVTEKGKDVELRCDPISGHTALYWYRQSLGQGLEFLIYFQGNSAPDKSGLPSDRFSAERTGGSVSTLTIQRTQQEDSAVYLCASSLLIQDTEAFFGQGTRLTVV.